A selection of T cell receptor beta chains follows, all from one sample in a study of T-cell memory formation after mild COVID-19. TCRdb itself ran the 5' RACE reads through MiXCR, one entry per CDR3 protein. This sample yields roughly 80,000 distinct CDR3 sequences, of which about 15% are seen a single time; around 29% belongs to the top ten. What was sequenced was PBMCs or a T cell subset sorted from them (not recorded which). These receptors were collected from an adult woman who had mild COVID-19 (a few samples of this study predate the infection). Cell type and time point are not known. Each CDR3 is given without its conserved first and last residue.

V gene: TRBV5-1; J gene: TRBJ2-1; CDR3 length: 10; CDR3 protein: ASSWEFGEQF
V gene: TRBV27; J gene: TRBJ2-1; CDR3 length: 12; CDR3 protein: ASSLWGSYNEQF
V gene: TRBV9; J gene: TRBJ1-2; CDR3 length: 11; CDR3 protein: ASSLKTGNGYT
V gene: TRBV20-1; J gene: TRBJ2-7; CDR3 length: 12; CDR3 protein: SAAPAGGQYEQY
V gene: TRBV24-1; J gene: TRBJ2-2; CDR3 length: 12; CDR3 protein: ATGEAANTGELF
V gene: TRBV4-3; J gene: TRBJ2-7; CDR3 length: 13; CDR3 protein: ASSQDASGRYEQY
V gene: TRBV6-2/TRBV6-3; J gene: TRBJ1-5; CDR3 length: 12; CDR3 protein: ASGQLNSNQPQH
V gene: TRBV2; J gene: TRBJ2-5; CDR3 length: 14; CDR3 protein: ASSPGRGGGQETQY
V gene: TRBV29-1; J gene: TRBJ1-1; CDR3 length: 12; CDR3 protein: SVEDPSLWTEAF
V gene: TRBV4-3; J gene: TRBJ2-7; CDR3 length: 13; CDR3 protein: ASSQESGRTYEQY
V gene: TRBV15; J gene: TRBJ1-1; CDR3 length: 14; CDR3 protein: ATSKGTAKMNTEAF
V gene: TRBV12-3/TRBV12-4; J gene: TRBJ2-5; CDR3 length: 12; CDR3 protein: ASTESGGRETQY
V gene: TRBV27; J gene: TRBJ2-1; CDR3 length: 14; CDR3 protein: ASSLHRQGAYNEQF
V gene: TRBV7-9; J gene: TRBJ1-3; CDR3 length: 12; CDR3 protein: ASTDGSSGNTIY
V gene: TRBV6-2/TRBV6-3; J gene: TRBJ2-5; CDR3 length: 10; CDR3 protein: ATDIDSETQY
V gene: TRBV7-8; J gene: TRBJ2-1; CDR3 length: 14; CDR3 protein: ASSSRLAGVADEQF
V gene: TRBV7-2; J gene: TRBJ2-3; CDR3 length: 16; CDR3 protein: ASSLALAGGPSTDTQY
V gene: TRBV5-1; J gene: TRBJ2-1; CDR3 length: 10; CDR3 protein: ASRLEAGEQF
V gene: TRBV12-3/TRBV12-4; J gene: TRBJ1-2; CDR3 length: 11; CDR3 protein: ASSLWGSYGYT
V gene: TRBV7-9; J gene: TRBJ1-1; CDR3 length: 11; CDR3 protein: ASSLGGSTEAF
V gene: TRBV20-1; J gene: TRBJ2-7; CDR3 length: 12; CDR3 protein: SARGGPTGGEQY
V gene: TRBV20-1; J gene: TRBJ2-7; CDR3 length: 9; CDR3 protein: SAMGLDEQY
V gene: TRBV5-5; J gene: TRBJ2-3; CDR3 length: 16; CDR3 protein: ASSLRPLFSGSPDTQY
V gene: TRBV20-1; J gene: TRBJ2-1; CDR3 length: 12; CDR3 protein: SARAGATGDEQF
V gene: TRBV7-2; J gene: TRBJ2-7; CDR3 length: 12; CDR3 protein: ASSFGVASYEQY
V gene: TRBV28; J gene: TRBJ2-7; CDR3 length: 13; CDR3 protein: ASSDTWPTEYEQY
V gene: TRBV28; J gene: TRBJ2-3; CDR3 length: 13; CDR3 protein: ASSFGTTATDTQY
V gene: TRBV6-2/TRBV6-3; J gene: TRBJ2-7; CDR3 length: 11; CDR3 protein: ASSYGRPYEQY
V gene: TRBV29-1; J gene: TRBJ2-1; CDR3 length: 9; CDR3 protein: SGTGANEQF
V gene: TRBV5-1; J gene: TRBJ1-2; CDR3 length: 15; CDR3 protein: ASSLEGTGETPYGYT
V gene: TRBV27; J gene: TRBJ2-7; CDR3 length: 11; CDR3 protein: ASSFGTSYEQY
V gene: TRBV6-4; J gene: TRBJ2-3; CDR3 length: 15; CDR3 protein: ASSDSIPGQGSDTQY
V gene: TRBV4-1; J gene: TRBJ1-1; CDR3 length: 12; CDR3 protein: ASSQGHSNTEAF
V gene: TRBV12-3/TRBV12-4; J gene: TRBJ1-2; CDR3 length: 14; CDR3 protein: ASSLDRGLGHYGYT
V gene: TRBV13; J gene: TRBJ2-6; CDR3 length: 22; CDR3 protein: ASSNQGGPGTDHFINSGANVLT
V gene: TRBV6-6; J gene: TRBJ1-2; CDR3 length: 14; CDR3 protein: ASSYPGQGWDYGYT
V gene: TRBV7-8; J gene: TRBJ2-7; CDR3 length: 16; CDR3 protein: ASSGTGTSGSLSYEQY
V gene: TRBV6-2/TRBV6-3; J gene: TRBJ2-3; CDR3 length: 13; CDR3 protein: ASSYASGLTDTQY
V gene: TRBV4-1; J gene: TRBJ2-3; CDR3 length: 18; CDR3 protein: ASSQDVILTSGPSTDTQY
V gene: TRBV5-1; J gene: TRBJ1-1; CDR3 length: 13; CDR3 protein: ASSLVGDLNTEAF
V gene: TRBV6-4; J gene: TRBJ2-1; CDR3 length: 11; CDR3 protein: ASSETGHNEQF
V gene: TRBV7-9; J gene: TRBJ2-5; CDR3 length: 16; CDR3 protein: ASSLTPVGLAPQGTQY
V gene: TRBV5-1; J gene: TRBJ2-5; CDR3 length: 15; CDR3 protein: ASSLGLAGAVLETQY
V gene: TRBV7-2; J gene: TRBJ2-3; CDR3 length: 17; CDR3 protein: ASSSLGWETLAGRDTQY
V gene: TRBV27; J gene: TRBJ2-1; CDR3 length: 13; CDR3 protein: ASTFGTDEYNEQF
V gene: TRBV30; J gene: TRBJ2-1; CDR3 length: 11; CDR3 protein: AWTEGGYNEQF
V gene: TRBV7-6; J gene: TRBJ2-5; CDR3 length: 17; CDR3 protein: ASSDRDRSPHRRRETQY
V gene: TRBV6-5; J gene: TRBJ2-3; CDR3 length: 13; CDR3 protein: ASSYSAGHTDTQY
V gene: TRBV5-5; J gene: TRBJ2-7; CDR3 length: 12; CDR3 protein: ASSFLQGTYEQY
V gene: TRBV5-1; J gene: TRBJ2-7; CDR3 length: 13; CDR3 protein: ASSSPGTNSYEQY
V gene: TRBV29-1; J gene: TRBJ2-5; CDR3 length: 12; CDR3 protein: SGLAGVTKRTQY
V gene: TRBV3-1; J gene: TRBJ2-5; CDR3 length: 13; CDR3 protein: ASSQPPLARKTQY
V gene: TRBV7-9; J gene: TRBJ2-7; CDR3 length: 16; CDR3 protein: ASSSSKDRVPPGYEQY
V gene: TRBV6-5; J gene: TRBJ2-4; CDR3 length: 10; CDR3 protein: ASSDGVGIQY
V gene: TRBV20-1; J gene: TRBJ2-3; CDR3 length: 11; CDR3 protein: SAKWGATDTQY
V gene: TRBV4-3; J gene: TRBJ2-7; CDR3 length: 14; CDR3 protein: ASSQATSPPAYEQY
V gene: TRBV18; J gene: TRBJ2-1; CDR3 length: 13; CDR3 protein: ASSPWGGRYNEQF